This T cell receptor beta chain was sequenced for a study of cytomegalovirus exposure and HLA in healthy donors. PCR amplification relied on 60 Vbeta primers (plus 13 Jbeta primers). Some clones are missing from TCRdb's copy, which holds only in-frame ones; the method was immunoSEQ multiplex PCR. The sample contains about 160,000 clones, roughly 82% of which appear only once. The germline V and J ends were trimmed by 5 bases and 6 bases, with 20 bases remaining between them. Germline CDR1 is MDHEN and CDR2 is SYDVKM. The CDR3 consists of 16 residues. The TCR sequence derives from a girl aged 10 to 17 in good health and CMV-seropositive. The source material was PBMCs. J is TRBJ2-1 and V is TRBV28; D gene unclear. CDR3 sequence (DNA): TGTGCCAGCAGTCCCCCAGGTCAGCCCTTTGGCAATGAGCAGTTCTTC. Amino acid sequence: CASSPPGQPFGNEQFF.